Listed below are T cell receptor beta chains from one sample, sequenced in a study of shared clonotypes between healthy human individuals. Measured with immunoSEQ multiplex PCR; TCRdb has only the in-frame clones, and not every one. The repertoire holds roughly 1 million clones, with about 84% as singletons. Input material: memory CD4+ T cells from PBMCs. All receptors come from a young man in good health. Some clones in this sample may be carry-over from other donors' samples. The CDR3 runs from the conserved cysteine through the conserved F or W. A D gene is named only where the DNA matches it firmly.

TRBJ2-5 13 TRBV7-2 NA TGTGCCAGCAGCTTCGCTGGGGTGGAGACCCAGTACTTC CASSFAGVETQYF
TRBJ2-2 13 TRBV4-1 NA TGCGCCAGCAGCCAAGATCCCACCGGGGAGCTGTTTTTT CASSQDPTGELFF
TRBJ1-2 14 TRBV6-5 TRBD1 TGTGCCAGCAGTTACACGGGACAGGGTAGCGGCTACACCTTC CASSYTGQGSGYTF
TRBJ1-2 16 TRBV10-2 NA TGCGCCAGCAGTTCCGGCCTCGCCCAGGCTAACTATGGCTACACCTTC CASSSGLAQANYGYTF
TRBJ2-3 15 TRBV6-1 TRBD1 TGTGCCAGCAGTGAACGGACAGGGTACACAGATACGCAGTATTTT CASSERTGYTDTQYF
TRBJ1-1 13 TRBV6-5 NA TGTGCCAGCAGTTACTCGGAGGGCCTCTCGGCTTTCTTT CASSYSEGLSAFF
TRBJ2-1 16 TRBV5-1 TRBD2 TGCGCCAGCAGCTTGGCTACTAGCGCAATATACAATGAGCAGTTCTTC CASSLATSAIYNEQFF
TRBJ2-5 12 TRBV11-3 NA TGTGCCAGCAGCTTAGACTTGGGGACCCAGTACTTC CASSLDLGTQYF
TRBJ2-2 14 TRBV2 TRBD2 TGTGCCAGCAGCGGACTAGTCCTCACCGGGGAGCTGTTTTTT CASSGLVLTGELFF
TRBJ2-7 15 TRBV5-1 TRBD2 TGCGCCAGCAGCTTGTTGGCGGGAGTTCAGGACGAGCAGTACTTC CASSLLAGVQDEQYF
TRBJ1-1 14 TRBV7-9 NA TGTGCCAGCAGCTTGGCGAAAGGTAACACTGAAGCTTTCTTT CASSLAKGNTEAFF